The 2 T cell receptor beta chains listed next were all sequenced from one sample in a study of T-cell reconstitution after alpha-beta-depleted transplantation in children. The TCRbeta library incorporated unique molecular identifiers. One entry per CDR3 protein, called by TCRdb with MiXCR from the PCR reads. The table has approximately 490,000 distinct CDR3 sequences, about an eighth seen once. Sequencing used PBMCs from the stem cell graft donor, obtained from the stem cell graft. These TCRs come from a human donor who donated a stem cell graft to a child with combined immunodeficiency.

The J gene is TRBJ1-2, the V gene TRBV20-1, with a possible D match to TRBD1 (6 bases). Looked up from germline, CDR1 is DFQATT and CDR2 is SNEGSKA (reference sequence). The CDR3 contains 13 residues. In DNA form, the CDR3 reads TGCAGCGCCACGCCCGGGACAATCTATGGCTACACCTTC. Translated, it gives CSATPGTIYGYTF.

This clonotype was found many times. The rearrangement joins TRBV7-3 to TRBJ2-1; D unresolved. This CDR3 has 15 residues. From germline, CDR1 is SGHTA and CDR2 FQGTGA. Trimming shortened V by 4 bases and J by 0 bases, and 10 bases separated the two germline ends. The CDR3: CASSWNPSSYNEQFF. In DNA, the CDR3 is TGTGCCAGCAGCTGGAACCCGAGCTCCTACAATGAGCAGTTCTTC.